One and the same sample provided the 10 T cell receptor beta chains below, sequenced in a study of blood T cells in healthy people across ages. Combining a sample-barcoded 5' primer with a J-beta primer mix, a second PCR ran for about 6 to 12 cycles. One entry per CDR3 protein results from TCRdb running MiXCR on the 5' RACE reads. The data show approximately 1.5 million distinct CDR3 sequences, with approximately 43% seen just once and 4% held by the top ten. Material for sequencing was blood. These receptors all stem from a woman under 30 in good health.

About this clonotype: The junction departs from germline at one end; a sequencing error may be responsible. The V and J genes are TRBV27 and TRBJ2-1; D possibly corresponds to TRBD2 (5 bases). The CDR3 is 18 residues long. Germline assignment: CDR1 MNHEY and CDR2 SMNVEV (reference sequence). CDR3 region: CASSVLLLAYSSYNERFF. CDR3 bases: TGTGCCAGCAGTGTCCTACTTTTAGCGTACAGCTCCTACAATGAGCGGTTCTTC.

This clonotype was counted only a few times. The V call is TRBV15, the J call TRBJ1-2; D possibly corresponds to TRBD1 (5 bases). This CDR3 spans 13 amino acids. CDR1 and CDR2 from the germline V gene are LNHNV and YYDKDF (reference sequence). V lost 6 bases and J 6 bases, leaving 14 bases between the germline ends. In DNA form, the CDR3 reads TGTGCCACCAGACCCTCAGGGAGGGATGGCTACACCTTC. Protein sequence: CATRPSGRDGYTF.

This rearrangement joins TRBV7-3 to TRBJ1-3; D is undetermined. Germline lookup yields CDR1 SGHTA and CDR2 FQGTGA. CDR3 length: 14 residues. V shed 5 bases and J shed 0 bases, with 8 bases lying between them. Here the CDR3 DNA reads TGTGCCAGCAGCCAAGACTACTCTGGAAACACCATATATTTT. It translates to CASSQDYSGNTIYF.

DNA of the CDR3: TGTGCCTGGAGTGTGTGGATGAACACTGAAGCTTTCTTT. This codes for CAWSVWMNTEAFF. The rearrangement links TRBV30 to TRBJ1-1; D not resolved. The ends were cut back, 0 bases at V and 0 bases at J, with 5 bases in the middle. Per germline, CDR1 GTSNPN and CDR2 SVGIG (reference sequence). The CDR3 loop spans 13 amino acids. Using reference TRBV30 and TRBJ1-1 for the parts outside the CDR3, the full variable domain is SQTIHQWPATLVQPVGSPLSLECTVEGTSNPNLYWYRQAAGRGLQLLFYSVGIGQISSEVPQNLSASRPQDRQFILSSKKLLLSDSGFYLCAWSVWMNTEAFFGQGTRLTVV.

This clonotype was seen a handful of times. The rearrangement joins TRBV29-1 to TRBJ1-1; no definite D call. Germline V lookup: CDR1 SQVTM, CDR2 ANQGSEA. CDR3 length: 8 amino acids. The V and J ends lost 7 bases and 7 bases respectively, with 4 bases between them. The CDR3 loop is CSGDEAFF. CDR3 sequence (DNA): TGCAGCGGGGATGAAGCTTTCTTT.

This clonotype was seen a few times. The V and J genes are TRBV20-1 and TRBJ2-2; 10 bases map to TRBD2. The CDR3 runs 16 residues. Germline V CDR1 and CDR2: DFQATT, SNEGSKA (reference sequence). J gave up 4 bases and V 0 bases, and 5 bases lay outside the gene matches. CDR3 sequence: CSARDHLAGVTGELFF. The DNA for the CDR3 is TGCAGTGCTAGAGATCATCTAGCGGGAGTCACCGGGGAGCTGTTTTTT.

The chain is built from TRBV11-2 and TRBJ2-3; TRBD1 is a possible D gene (5 bases). This CDR3 spans 13 amino acids. Germline lookup yields CDR1 SGHAT and CDR2 FQNNGV. V was cut by 6 bases and J by 2 bases, with 9 bases left in between. The CDR3 bases are TGTGCCAGCAGTCGGACACTCACAGATACGCAGTATTTT. As protein: CASSRTLTDTQYF.

The chain joins TRBV2 to TRBJ1-5; D remains ambiguous. CDR1 is SNHLY and CDR2 is FYNNEI in the germline V gene. CDR3 length: 14 amino acids. The V end lost 3 bases, the J end lost 10 bases, and 16 bases lay between the germline ends. Here the CDR3 reads CASSDEGGKFPQHF. The CDR3 DNA follows: TGTGCCAGCAGTGACGAGGGAGGAAAATTTCCCCAGCATTTT.

V gene TRBV6-2 or TRBV6-3 combines with J gene TRBJ2-7; D possibly corresponds to TRBD1 (6 bases). CDR1 MNHEY and CDR2 SVGEGT come from the germline V gene. Trimming shortened V by 8 bases and J by 0 bases, and 17 bases separated the two germline ends. This CDR3 comprises 15 residues. CDR3: CASLGGQYSSYEQYF. CDR3 nucleotide sequence: TGTGCCAGCCTTGGCGGACAGTATTCCTCCTACGAGCAGTACTTC.

The chain uses TRBV20-1 and TRBJ2-3; 11 positions agree with TRBD2. The CDR3 has 17 amino acids. Looked up from germline, CDR1 is DFQATT and CDR2 is SNEGSKA (reference sequence). The J segment lost 0 bases and the V segment lost 3 bases, leaving 8 bases of the junction unmatched. The CDR3 loop is CSASPLAGDSSTDTQYF. CDR3 bases: TGCAGTGCTAGCCCACTAGCGGGGGATTCTAGCACAGATACGCAGTATTTT.